This TCR beta chain was found in a study of T cell responses to AZD1222 COVID-19 vaccine. Points from the study as a whole: After the peak T cell response, and only then, were repertoires sampled. Donors, mostly white British, included more females; clonal diversity was possibly underestimated. Seropositive AZD1222 recipients at baseline numbered only six or seven. Spike regions recognized by vaccine-associated CD4 TCRs spanned the protein, led by 160-218 and 743-854.

Turning to this clone: Its antigen remains unidentified.

CDR1 is MGHRA, CDR2 YSYEKL, per germline. V dropped 0 bases and J dropped 0 bases, with 8 bases sitting between them. CDR3 size: 15 residues. Here immunoSEQ multiplex PCR was the method, and the copy in TCRdb shows in-frame clones only, minus some. This sample carries 120,000 or so clones, about 87% of them seen once, and the ten largest clones take 1.5% to 2%. The chain combines TRBV4-1 with TRBJ1-1, with no clear D. Source: peripheral blood, taken on day 0 of AZD1222 vaccination. This clonotype originated in an adult in good health. This CDR3 is CASSQDRTVNTEAFF. DNA of the CDR3: TGCGCCAGCAGCCAAGATCGGACGGTGAACACTGAAGCTTTCTTT.